These 6 T cell receptor beta chains originate from one sample sequenced in a study of CD8+ T cells in alopecia areata. Sequencing used cDNA as its template, made by extracting RNA and reverse transcribing it. Data came from immunoSEQ multiplex PCR; TCRdb stores just in-frame clones and leaves some out. The sample gives about 8,900 clones, approximately 70% of which show up once; around 15% is in the top ten. The investigators collected lesional scalp punch biopsies and peripheral blood from alopecia areata patients. Sequencing used skin. All receptors derive from a human donor with alopecia areata.

The V and J genes are TRBV6-1 and TRBJ2-5, with D unresolved. There are 15 residues in the CDR3. The V end was cut by 0 bases, the J end by 9 bases, with 17 bases between. Germline CDR1 reads MNHNS; CDR2 reads SASEGT. CDR3 region: CASSEAYSAPEAQYF. In nucleotides, the CDR3 is TGTGCCAGCAGTGAAGCGTACAGCGCCCCTGAGGCCCAGTACTTC.

The chain joins TRBV5-6 to TRBJ2-1; D is possibly TRBD2 (6 bases). The CDR3 is made up of 14 amino acids. The germline CDR1 and CDR2 sequences are SGHDT and YYEEEE. V was trimmed by 0 bases and J by 7 bases, leaving 11 bases between them. CDR3 protein: CASSLGIAANEQFF. The CDR3 region has the DNA TGTGCCAGCAGCTTGGGGATAGCGGCGAATGAGCAGTTCTTC.

The CDR3 protein is CASSQAGTQIYGYTF. The CDR3 region has the DNA TGCGCCAGCAGCCAAGCCGGGACACAAATTTATGGCTACACCTTC. The chain employs TRBV4-3 and TRBJ1-2, with D possibly TRBD1 on 6 matching bases. The germline V gene encodes CDR1 LGHNA and CDR2 YSLEER. With 1 base removed from V and 5 bases from J, the gap between germline ends came to 14 bases. The CDR3 spans 15 residues.

This clone has more than one count but fewer than ten. The V call is TRBV9, the J call TRBJ2-6; unclear D gene. This CDR3 has 15 amino acids. Germline V gene lookup returns CDR1 SGDLS and CDR2 YYNGEE. V lost 2 bases and J lost 0, with 6 bases in between. The CDR3 nucleotides read TGTGCCAGCAGCGTGAGAGACTCTGGGGCCAACGTCCTGACTTTC. This sequence encodes CASSVRDSGANVLTF.

V and J are TRBV7-3 and TRBJ2-7; D remains unclear. V was clipped by 5 bases and J by 3 bases, with 11 bases between them. Germline CDR1 is SGHTA and CDR2 is FQGTGA. CDR3 length: 13 residues. CDR3 protein: CASSHGRNYEQYF. Here the CDR3 DNA reads TGTGCCAGCAGCCACGGGCGGAACTACGAGCAGTACTTC.

The genes are TRBV9 and TRBJ2-7, with TRBD2 identical over 9 bases. The CDR3 is 14 amino acids. The junction had 5 bases not matched to a gene; V was cut back by 4 bases and J by 3 bases. CDR1 is SGDLS and CDR2 is YYNGEE in the germline V gene. The CDR3 coding sequence is TGTGCCAGCAGCTTGCGGGGGGGCGGCTACGAGCAGTACTTC. This translates into CASSLRGGGYEQYF.